Sequencing of this T cell receptor beta chain was carried out in a study of T cells after somatic rescue of genetic block. TCRdb's copy holds only in-frame clones and misses some; the assay was immunoSEQ multiplex PCR. The sample holds roughly 7,000 clones, approximately 82% seen once. The CDR3 spans 14 residues. V shed 9 bases and J shed 0 bases, with 11 bases lying between them. CDR1 is MGHRA and CDR2 is YSYEKL in the germline V gene. This clonotype was sampled from a boy aged 10-17 years. The chain employs TRBV4-1 and TRBJ1-4; unclear D gene. The sequencing input was peripheral blood mononuclear cells (PBMCs). The CDR3: CASRGIATNEKLFF. CDR3 nucleotide sequence: TGCGCCAGTCGGGGAATTGCAACTAATGAAAAACTGTTTTTT.